This T cell receptor beta chain was identified in a study of graft-versus-host responses after intestinal transplantation. CDR1 and CDR2 from the germline V gene are SGHVS and FNYEAQ. V shed 0 bases and J shed 4 bases, with 12 bases lying between them. This CDR3 comprises 16 residues. TCRdb's table, derived via immunoSEQ multiplex PCR, lists solely in-frame clones and lacks some. Among 74,000 or so clones listed, roughly 90% were seen once. The genes are TRBV7-6 and TRBJ2-2; the D gene is possibly TRBD2 (7 bases). Source: PBMCs, taken 98 days after intestinal transplantation. This TCR came from a human patient who received an intestinal transplant, so some T cells may come from the graft donor. This CDR3 reads CASSLAGGPGTGELFF. CDR3 nucleotide sequence: TGTGCCAGCAGCTTAGCGGGGGGGCCCGGCACCGGGGAGCTGTTTTTT. Supplemented by reference TRBV7-6 and TRBJ2-2, the full variable domain reads GAGVSQSPRYKVTKRGQDVALRCDPISGHVSLYWYRQALGQGPEFLTYFNYEAQQDKSGLPNDRFSAERPEGSISTLTIQRTEQRDSAMYRCASSLAGGPGTGELFFGEGSRLTVL.